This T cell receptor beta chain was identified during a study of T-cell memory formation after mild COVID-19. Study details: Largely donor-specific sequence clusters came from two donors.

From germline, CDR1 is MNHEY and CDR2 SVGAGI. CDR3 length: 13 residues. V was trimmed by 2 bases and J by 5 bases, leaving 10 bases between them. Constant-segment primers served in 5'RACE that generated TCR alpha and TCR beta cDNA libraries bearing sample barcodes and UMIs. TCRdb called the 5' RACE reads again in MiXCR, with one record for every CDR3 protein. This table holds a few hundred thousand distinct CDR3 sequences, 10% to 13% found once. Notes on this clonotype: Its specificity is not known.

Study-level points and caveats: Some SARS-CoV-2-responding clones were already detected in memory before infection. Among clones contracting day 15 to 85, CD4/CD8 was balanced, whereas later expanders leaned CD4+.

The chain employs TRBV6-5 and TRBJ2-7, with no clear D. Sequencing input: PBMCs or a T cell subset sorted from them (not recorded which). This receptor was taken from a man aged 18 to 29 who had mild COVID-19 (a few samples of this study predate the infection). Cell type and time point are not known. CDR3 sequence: CASSYTVTNEQYF. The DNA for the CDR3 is TGTGCCAGCAGTTACACGGTTACCAACGAGCAGTACTTC.